This T cell receptor beta chain was sequenced for a study of spatial heterogeneity in lung cancer. Study details: Sequence detection consistently recorded a greater number of beta-chain than alpha-chain sequences. In raw reads, more than 8.5 appearances on average were recorded for each unique TCR and UMI combination.

Every cDNA TCR molecule received its own unique molecular identifier. TCRdb independently ran MiXCR on the 5' RACE reads; one entry per CDR3 protein. This sample carries about 50,000 distinct CDR3 sequences, 7.5% to 8% of them seen once, and the ten largest clones take about 13%. In this sample, this clonotype turned up many times. Its antigen remains unidentified. V was pared by 2 bases and J by 6 bases, with 20 bases between. The CDR3 has 16 residues. Broader study findings: Among blood samples, ubiquitous expanded tumor TCRs appeared more at resection than at follow-up.

Time point specified: sample taken at primary tumor resection. Sequencing covered unsorted whole RNA taken from tumor, nontumor lung or frozen PBMC. The source of this sequence is a female donor with early-stage non-small cell lung cancer. The source material was PBMCs, sampled at surgery. The V call is TRBV12-3 or TRBV12-4, the J call TRBJ2-7, with D perhaps TRBD1 or TRBD2 (5 bases each). The CDR3 nucleotides are TGTGCCAGCAGTTTATTCCCTGGCCAACATGGGGGCGAGCAGTACTTC. Translated, it gives CASSLFPGQHGGEQYF.